This TCR beta chain was recorded in a study of CXCR3-negative and CXCR3-positive naive CD8 T cells. Study conclusions and caveats: Naive CXCR3-positive and CXCR3-negative cells shared similar TRBV-TRBJ usage, unlike memory cells. TRB CDR3 properties were used to infer TCR strength, and surface CD5 was comparable between naive subsets. Most assays were run on fresh PBMCs (CXCR3 expression partially decreased after cryopreservation).

UMI-labeled TRB cDNA libraries were prepared by 5' RACE. TCRdb reprocessed the 5' RACE reads; each CDR3 protein has one entry and no DNA is given. This sample's clone table lists 45,000 to 70,000 distinct CDR3 sequences. CDR1 SGHTA and CDR2 FQGNSA come from the germline V gene. The CDR3 totals 14 residues. Triplicate sorting captured approximately 300,000 cells each from every CD8+ T cell subset. With regard to this clonotype: Its antigen is undetermined.

The receptor was derived from a human donor in good health. Some clones in this sample may be carry-over from other donors' samples. The sample consisted of memory CD8+ T cells from blood. J is TRBJ2-1 and V is TRBV7-2; TCRdb gives TRBD1 as the D gene, but with no DNA this cannot be confirmed. The CDR3 sequence: CASSWGGDYNEQFF.